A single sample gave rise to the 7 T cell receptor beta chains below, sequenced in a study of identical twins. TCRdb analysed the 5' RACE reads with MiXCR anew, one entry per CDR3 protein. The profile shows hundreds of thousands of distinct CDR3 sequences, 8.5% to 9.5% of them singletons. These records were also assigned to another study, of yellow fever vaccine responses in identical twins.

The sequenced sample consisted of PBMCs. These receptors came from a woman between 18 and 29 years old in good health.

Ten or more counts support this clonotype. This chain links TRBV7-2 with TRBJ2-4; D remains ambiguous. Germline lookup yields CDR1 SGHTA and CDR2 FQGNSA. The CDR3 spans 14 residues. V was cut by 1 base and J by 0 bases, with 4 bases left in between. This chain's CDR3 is CASSLVLAKNIQYF. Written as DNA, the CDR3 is TGTGCCAGCAGCTTAGTACTAGCCAAAAACATTCAGTACTTC.

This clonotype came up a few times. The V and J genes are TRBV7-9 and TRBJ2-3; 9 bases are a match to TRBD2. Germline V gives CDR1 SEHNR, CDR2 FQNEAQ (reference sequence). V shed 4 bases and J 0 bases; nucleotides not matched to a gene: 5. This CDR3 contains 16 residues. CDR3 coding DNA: TGTGCCAGCAGCTGGGCTAGCGGGGCTAGCACAGATACGCAGTATTTT. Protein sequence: CASSWASGASTDTQYF.

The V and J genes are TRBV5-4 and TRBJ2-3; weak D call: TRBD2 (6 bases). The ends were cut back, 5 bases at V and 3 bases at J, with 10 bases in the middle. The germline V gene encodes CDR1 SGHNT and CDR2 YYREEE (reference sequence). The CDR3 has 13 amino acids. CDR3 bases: TGTGCCAGCAGGGGACTTCTAACAGATACGCAGTATTTT. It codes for CASRGLLTDTQYF.

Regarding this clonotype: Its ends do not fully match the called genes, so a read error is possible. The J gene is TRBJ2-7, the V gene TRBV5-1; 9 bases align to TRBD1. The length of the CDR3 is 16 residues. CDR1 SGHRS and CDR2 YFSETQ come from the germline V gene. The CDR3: CASSHRDRGGTVDQNF. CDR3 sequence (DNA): TGCGCCAGCAGCCACCGAGACAGGGGGGGGACGGTGGATCAAAACTTC.

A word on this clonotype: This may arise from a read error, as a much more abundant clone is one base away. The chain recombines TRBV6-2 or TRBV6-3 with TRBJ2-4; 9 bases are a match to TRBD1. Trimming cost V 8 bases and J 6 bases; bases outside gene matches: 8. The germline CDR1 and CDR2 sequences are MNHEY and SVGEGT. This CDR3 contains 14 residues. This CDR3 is CASGFPGQGNIQYF. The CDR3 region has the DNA TGTGCCAGCGGATTCCCGGGACAGGGAAACATTCAGTACTTC.

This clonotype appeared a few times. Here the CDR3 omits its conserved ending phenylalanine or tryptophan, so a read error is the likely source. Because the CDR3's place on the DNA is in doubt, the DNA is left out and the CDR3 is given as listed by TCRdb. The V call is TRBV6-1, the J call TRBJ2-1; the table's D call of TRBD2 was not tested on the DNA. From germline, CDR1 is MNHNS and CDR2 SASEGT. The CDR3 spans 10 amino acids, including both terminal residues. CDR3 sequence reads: CASSGRTDSV.

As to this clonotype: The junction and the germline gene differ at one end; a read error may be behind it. This CDR3 is CASSQDRKGRDSYVQYF. The CDR3 bases are TGTGCCAGCAGCCAAGACCGAAAGGGGAGGGATTCCTACGTGCAGTACTTC. V usage is TRBV3-1 and J usage is TRBJ2-7; TRBD2 aligns across 7 bases. There are 17 residues in the CDR3. Germline CDR1 is LGHDT and CDR2 is YNNKEL (reference sequence).